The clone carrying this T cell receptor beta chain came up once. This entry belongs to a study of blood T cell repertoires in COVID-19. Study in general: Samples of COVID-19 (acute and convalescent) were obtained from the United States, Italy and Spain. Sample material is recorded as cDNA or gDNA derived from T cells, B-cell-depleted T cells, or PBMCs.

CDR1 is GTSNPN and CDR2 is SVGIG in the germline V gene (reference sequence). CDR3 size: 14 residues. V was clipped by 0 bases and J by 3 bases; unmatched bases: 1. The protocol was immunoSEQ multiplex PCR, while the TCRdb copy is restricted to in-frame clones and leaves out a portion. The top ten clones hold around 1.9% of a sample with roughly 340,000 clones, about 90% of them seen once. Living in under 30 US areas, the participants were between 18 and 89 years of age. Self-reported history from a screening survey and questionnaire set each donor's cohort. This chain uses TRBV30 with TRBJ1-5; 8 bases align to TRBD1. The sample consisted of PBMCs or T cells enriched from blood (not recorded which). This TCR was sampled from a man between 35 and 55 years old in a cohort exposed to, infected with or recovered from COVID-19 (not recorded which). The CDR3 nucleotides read TGTGCCTGGAGTGTGACAGGGGCCAATCAGCCCCAGCATTTT. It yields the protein CAWSVTGANQPQHF.